A selection of T cell receptor beta chains follows, all from one sample in a study of blood T cells in healthy people across ages. Each CDR3 protein gets one entry after TCRdb re-called the 5' RACE reads with MiXCR. The table has about 1.6 million distinct CDR3 sequences, around 35% seen once; the top ten hold roughly 12%. Input material: blood. The source of these receptors is a woman in her twenties or thirties in good health. The CDR3 runs from the conserved cysteine through the conserved F or W. A D gene is named only where the DNA matches it firmly. Only some rows state a clone size, as once, few, many or a class for expanded clones.

>TRBV6-2/TRBV6-3|TRBJ1-2|few|.
CASGGVYYGYTF
TGTGCCAGCGGTGGCGTTTACTATGGCTACACCTTC
>TRBV11-2|TRBJ2-5|.|.
CASSQALSEGRRETQYF
TGTGCCAGCAGCCAGGCCCTTTCGGAGGGGCGTAGGGAGACCCAGTACTTC
>TRBV3-1|TRBJ1-4|.|.
CASSHHKGPGDEKLFF
TGTGCCAGCAGCCACCATAAAGGGCCCGGAGATGAAAAACTGTTTTTT
>TRBV27|TRBJ1-1|.|.
CASSLFADSEAFF
TGTGCCAGCAGTTTATTTGCAGACTCTGAAGCTTTCTTT
>TRBV10-3|TRBJ2-7|few|.
CAVSSSYEQYF
TGTGCCGTTTCAAGCTCCTACGAGCAGTACTTC
>TRBV10-3|TRBJ2-3|few|TRBD2
CAMNTGTSGDTQYF
TGTGCCATGAATACGGGGACTAGCGGAGATACGCAGTATTTT
>TRBV6-1|TRBJ1-1|.|.
CASSEQAGSLGEAFF
TGTGCCAGCAGTGAGCAGGCCGGATCTTTGGGTGAAGCTTTCTTT
>TRBV9|TRBJ2-7|.|.
CASSVDGRSERYF
TGTGCCAGCAGCGTAGATGGGCGGAGCGAGCGGTACTTC
>TRBV28|TRBJ2-7|.|TRBD2
CASRGETSGTYEQYF
TGTGCCAGCAGGGGCGAGACTAGCGGGACCTACGAGCAGTACTTC
>TRBV7-9|TRBJ1-1|few|.
CASSSQLTHTEAFF
TGTGCCAGCAGCTCGCAGTTAACGCACACTGAAGCTTTCTTT
>TRBV6-1|TRBJ2-3|few|.
CASSSSALGADTRYF
TGTGCCAGCAGTTCCTCCGCCCTTGGCGCAGATACGCGGTATTTT
>TRBV11-2|TRBJ2-1|.|TRBD2
CASSLGGGRPGSGLEAYNEQFF
TGTGCCAGCAGCTTAGGCGGAGGTCGGCCAGGGTCCGGACTAGAGGCCTACAATGAGCAGTTCTTC
>TRBV28|TRBJ2-7|.|.
CASRGDRWASYEQYF
TGTGCCAGCAGGGGGGACCGATGGGCCTCCTACGAGCAGTACTTC
>TRBV4-2|TRBJ1-2|few|.
CASSQDPGTTYGYTF
TGTGCCAGCAGCCAAGATCCAGGGACGACCTATGGCTACACCTTC
>TRBV10-2|TRBJ2-1|.|TRBD1
CASSSTVQGFNNEQFF
TGCGCCAGCAGCTCCACCGTACAGGGGTTTAACAATGAGCAGTTCTTC
>TRBV9|TRBJ2-1|many|.
CASSPRERSYNEQFF
TGTGCCAGCAGCCCCCGAGAGCGATCCTACAATGAGCAGTTCTTC
>TRBV27|TRBJ2-7|.|.
CASSMGGAMYEQYF
TGTGCCAGCAGTATGGGGGGCGCGATGTACGAGCAGTACTTC
>TRBV29-1|TRBJ1-1|few|.
CSVLSTTANTEAFF
TGCAGCGTGCTATCTACGACAGCGAACACTGAAGCTTTCTTT
>TRBV20-1|TRBJ1-2|.|TRBD1
CSAPPGQFNYGYTF
TGCAGTGCTCCTCCGGGACAGTTTAACTATGGCTACACCTTC
>TRBV30|TRBJ1-1|.|.
CAWSLPVLRTEAFF
TGTGCCTGGAGTTTACCGGTGTTGCGCACTGAAGCTTTCTTT
>TRBV27|TRBJ2-1|.|TRBD2
CASSLSAGVRYNEQFF
TGTGCCAGCAGTTTAAGTGCGGGAGTCCGCTACAATGAGCAGTTCTTC
>TRBV18|TRBJ2-7|once|.
CASAPGLTYEQYF
TGTGCCAGCGCCCCGGGACTCACCTACGAGCAGTACTTC
>TRBV20-1|TRBJ2-7|few|TRBD2
CSAREGLARSSYEQYF
TGCAGTGCTAGGGAAGGACTAGCGCGCAGCTCCTACGAGCAGTACTTC
>TRBV20-1|TRBJ1-2|.|.
CSFNGLQPNYGYTF
TGCAGTTTCAACGGGCTACAGCCTAACTATGGCTACACCTTC
>TRBV4-1|TRBJ1-1|.|.
CASRQARQNTKAFF
TGCGCCAGCAGACAAGCTCGACAGAACACTAAAGCTTTCTTT
>TRBV6-1|TRBJ1-2|once|.
CAGSGPTYRGDYGYTF
TGTGCCGGCAGTGGACCCACATACCGGGGAGACTATGGCTACACCTTC
>TRBV28|TRBJ2-7|.|.
CASSLRGASSYKQYF
TGTGCCAGCAGTTTAAGGGGAGCGAGCTCCTACAAGCAGTACTTC
>TRBV3-1|TRBJ1-1|.|.
CASSPLAIGGTEAFF
TGTGCCAGCAGCCCGTTAGCCATTGGGGGCACTGAAGCTTTCTTT
>TRBV7-9|TRBJ2-7|.|TRBD1
CASSFQGANEQYF
TGTGCCAGCAGCTTTCAGGGGGCGAACGAGCAGTACTTC
>TRBV12-3/TRBV12-4|TRBJ2-6|.|.
CASSPLPLAGANVRTF
TGTGCCAGCAGTCCCCTCCCCCTTGCAGGGGCCAACGTCCGGACTTTC
>TRBV21-1|TRBJ1-1|.|.
CASTEGDTEAFF
TGTGCCAGCACAGAGGGGGACACTGAAGCTTTCTTT
>TRBV5-1|TRBJ2-7|.|TRBD1
CASSLGTGTVHEQYF
TGCGCCAGCAGCTTAGGGACAGGGACAGTCCACGAGCAGTACTTC
>TRBV20-1|TRBJ2-3|.|TRBD2
CSASVLAGSTDTQYF
TGCAGTGCTAGTGTGCTAGCGGGGTCCACAGATACGCAGTATTTT
>TRBV5-1|TRBJ2-1|few|TRBD2
CASSFRGGLNNEQFF
TGCGCCAGCAGCTTCCGCGGGGGATTAAACAATGAGCAGTTCTTC
>TRBV20-1|TRBJ2-3|.|TRBD1
CSAIGQAASSTDTQYF
TGCAGTGCTATAGGACAGGCCGCATCTAGCACAGATACGCAGTATTTT
>TRBV6-2/TRBV6-3|TRBJ2-3|.|TRBD2
CARVRSGGADTQYF
TGTGCCAGAGTCCGGAGCGGGGGAGCAGATACGCAGTATTTT
>TRBV7-2|TRBJ2-1|.|TRBD1
CASWSARGGARYNEQFF
TGTGCCAGCTGGTCTGCACGAGGGGGCGCTAGGTACAATGAGCAGTTCTTC
>TRBV6-5|TRBJ2-7|few|TRBD2
CASSYNSGSSYEQYF
TGTGCCAGCAGTTACAACAGCGGGAGCTCCTACGAGCAGTACTTC
>TRBV6-5|TRBJ2-4|few|.
CASSHRERNNIQYF
TGTGCCAGCAGCCACCGGGAACGGAACAACATTCAGTACTTC
>TRBV10-3|TRBJ2-7|.|TRBD2
CAISPGGVSYEQYF
TGTGCCATCAGTCCCGGGGGGGTCTCCTACGAGCAGTACTTC
>TRBV12-3/TRBV12-4|TRBJ2-1|.|.
CASRSGVNEQFF
TGTGCCAGCAGGTCGGGGGTGAATGAGCAGTTCTTC
>TRBV6-1|TRBJ1-5|.|.
CASSNAWQSNQPQHF
TGTGCCAGCAGTAATGCATGGCAGAGCAATCAGCCCCAGCATTTT
>TRBV10-3|TRBJ2-3|few|.
CAISDGAGGSTDTQYF
TGTGCCATCAGTGACGGGGCGGGCGGCAGCACAGATACGCAGTATTTT
>TRBV5-1|TRBJ2-7|many|TRBD1
CASSVGQGANYEQYF
TGCGCCAGCAGCGTTGGACAGGGGGCGAACTACGAGCAGTACTTC
>TRBV20-1|TRBJ2-3|many|TRBD2
CSAETSGMDTQYF
TGCAGTGCTGAGACTAGCGGGATGGATACGCAGTATTTT
>TRBV29-1|TRBJ1-2|few|.
CSVVLADFYGYTF
TGCAGCGTTGTGTTAGCCGACTTCTATGGCTACACCTTC
>TRBV20-1|TRBJ2-6|few|TRBD1
CSARTKGVAGGTGANVLTF
TGCAGTGCTAGAACTAAGGGAGTGGCAGGGGGCACTGGGGCCAACGTCCTGACTTTC
>TRBV27|TRBJ2-7|.|.
CASSLLGPAHYEQYF
TGTGCCAGCAGTTTATTGGGGCCCGCCCACTACGAGCAGTACTTC
>TRBV9|TRBJ2-1|.|.
CASSVYSSPGGEQFF
TGTGCCAGCAGCGTGTACAGCTCACCGGGCGGTGAGCAGTTCTTC
>TRBV9|TRBJ2-1|.|TRBD2
CASSPWGGEYNEQFF
TGTGCCAGCAGCCCCTGGGGGGGGGAGTACAATGAGCAGTTCTTC
>TRBV18|TRBJ2-1|once|.
CASSPDIPSYNEQFF
TGTGCCAGCTCACCGGACATTCCCTCCTACAATGAGCAGTTCTTC
>TRBV29-1|TRBJ2-3|many|.
CSVGQRADTQYF
TGCAGCGTTGGACAGAGGGCAGATACGCAGTATTTT
>TRBV6-5|TRBJ1-5|.|.
CASCAWGGDSNQPQHF
TGTGCCAGCTGCGCCTGGGGAGGTGATAGCAATCAGCCCCAGCATTTT